These 25 T cell receptor beta chains came from one sample sequenced in a study of shared T cell receptors in the human thymus. TCRdb's copy holds only in-frame clones and misses some; the assay was immunoSEQ multiplex PCR. The repertoire holds hundreds of thousands of clones, 85% to 90% seen once, with 0.008% to 0.011% in the top ten. The sample also formed part of further work on human thymus T cells.

Sequencing was done on a sample of thymocytes. The receptors come from a boy in the first two years of life with a congenital heart defect.

The chain employs TRBV10-3 and TRBJ1-1, with a weak D call TRBD1 (6 bases). The V end lost 6 bases, the J end lost 2 bases, and 22 bases lay between the germline ends. Germline assignment: CDR1 ENHRY and CDR2 SYGVKD. The CDR3 runs 17 residues. This CDR3 reads CAISPWFRGEGNTEAFF. The CDR3 DNA follows: TGTGCCATCAGCCCCTGGTTCAGGGGAGAGGGAAACACTGAAGCTTTCTTT.

This chain joins TRBV4-3 and TRBJ2-3; weak D call: TRBD2 (6 bases). The CDR3 contains 17 residues. V lost 0 bases and J lost 0, with 13 bases in between. CDR1 and CDR2 (germline): LGHNA, YSLEER. CDR3 nucleotide sequence: TGCGCCAGCAGCCAAGATAAGAGCGGGCAAAGCACAGATACGCAGTATTTT. It yields the protein CASSQDKSGQSTDTQYF.

V is TRBV5-1 and J is TRBJ2-7, with TRBD1 matching 7 bases. This CDR3 region has 15 residues. The germline gives CDR1 SGHRS, CDR2 YFSETQ. The J segment lost 4 bases and the V segment lost 4 bases, leaving 11 bases of the junction unmatched. The CDR3 spells CASSKRTGTPYEQYF. The CDR3, as DNA: TGCGCCAGCAGCAAAAGGACAGGCACTCCATACGAGCAGTACTTC.

This chain connects TRBV6-1 to TRBJ2-3; D possibly corresponds to TRBD1 (5 bases). Trimming removed 4 bases from V and 0 bases from J, with 8 bases in between. Per germline, CDR1 MNHNS and CDR2 SASEGT. The CDR3 is 14 amino acids. DNA for the CDR3: TGTGCCAGCAGTGGCCAGGGAAGCACAGATACGCAGTATTTT. This sequence encodes CASSGQGSTDTQYF.

The chain recombines TRBV5-4 with TRBJ2-2; no clear D. V shed 1 base and J shed 2 bases, with 15 bases lying between them. Germline V gives CDR1 SGHNT, CDR2 YYREEE (reference sequence). This CDR3 region has 17 residues. CDR3 loop: CASSLRIALKNTGELFF. CDR3 sequence (DNA): TGTGCCAGCAGCTTGCGGATAGCCCTCAAAAACACCGGGGAGCTGTTTTTT.

The genes are TRBV5-6 and TRBJ2-2; the D gene is possibly TRBD2 (5 bases). The CDR3 spans 16 residues. Between the trimmed V and J ends, which lost 1 base and 2 bases, there was a span of 12 bases. The germline gives CDR1 SGHDT, CDR2 YYEEEE. The CDR3 loop reads CASSLNEGPNTGELFF. The CDR3, as DNA: TGTGCCAGCAGCTTGAATGAGGGCCCCAACACCGGGGAGCTGTTTTTT.

The J gene is TRBJ2-7, the V gene TRBV7-9, with 11 bases lining up with TRBD2. Germline CDR1 SEHNR, CDR2 FQNEAQ (reference sequence). V trimming: 1 base; J trimming: 0 bases; junction bases outside the gene matches: 11. This CDR3 comprises 19 residues. CDR3 sequence (DNA): TGTGCCAGCAGCTTAGGTTGGGCTAGCGGGAGGCTTAGCTCCTACGAGCAGTACTTC. It encodes CASSLGWASGRLSSYEQYF.

The CDR3 DNA is TGTGCCAGCAGCTTAGCGTCGACTAGCGGGAGCAACGAGCAGTACTTC. It encodes CASSLASTSGSNEQYF. The chain joins TRBV7-2 to TRBJ2-7; TRBD2 aligns across 12 bases. Trimming cost V 0 bases and J 5 bases; bases outside gene matches: 5. The CDR3 has 16 amino acids. The germline V gene has CDR1 SGHTA and CDR2 FQGNSA. Filled out from reference TRBV7-2 and TRBJ2-7, the complete variable domain reads GAGVSQSPSNKVTEKGKDVELRCDPISGHTALYWYRQSLGQGLEFLIYFQGNSAPDKSGLPSDRFSAERTGGSVSTLTIQRTQQEDSAVYLCASSLASTSGSNEQYFGPGTRLTVT.

This clone has only a few counts. The CDR3 region is CASSSPPFGQSSSYEQYF. In DNA form, the CDR3 reads TGTGCCAGCAGCTCACCCCCCTTCGGACAGTCAAGCTCCTACGAGCAGTACTTC. This sequence joins TRBV7-9 and TRBJ2-7, with D possibly being TRBD1 (6 bases). V lost 4 bases, J lost 0 bases, and 22 bases lay in between. Germline CDR1 and CDR2: SEHNR and FQNEAQ (reference sequence). The CDR3 contains 18 residues.

The V gene is TRBV4-1, the J gene TRBJ2-7; 8 bases match TRBD1. From germline, CDR1 is MGHRA and CDR2 YSYEKL. The CDR3 is 15 residues long. Germline trimming cut 6 bases from V and 0 bases from J; bases unmatched to any gene: 7. The CDR3 reads CASRIGQGSSYEQYF. The CDR3 nucleotides read TGCGCCAGCAGAATCGGACAGGGAAGCTCCTACGAGCAGTACTTC.

This clone has only one observation. This sequence joins TRBV11-3 and TRBJ2-7, with 11 positions matching TRBD2. With V trimmed by 6 bases and J by 8 bases, 15 bases remained unmatched. From germline, CDR1 is SGHNT and CDR2 YENEEA. The CDR3 is made up of 16 amino acids. The CDR3 nucleotides are TGTGCCAGCAGTCTAGGGGTTACTAGCGGGAGTCGGCAGCAGTACTTC. Amino acids: CASSLGVTSGSRQQYF.

The chain employs TRBV10-3 and TRBJ2-7, with 14 bases matching TRBD2. The junction had 18 bases not matched to a gene; V was cut back by 4 bases and J by 1 base. CDR1 is ENHRY and CDR2 is SYGVKD in the germline V gene. This CDR3 is 21 amino acids long. CDR3 protein: CAISASSPGLAGETLSYEQYF. DNA for the CDR3: TGTGCCATCAGTGCCTCTTCGCCGGGACTAGCGGGAGAAACACTATCCTACGAGCAGTACTTC.

This chain links TRBV5-6 with TRBJ1-5; no definite D call. This CDR3 is built from 14 residues. The germline V gene has CDR1 SGHDT and CDR2 YYEEEE. V was trimmed by 2 bases and J by 0 bases, leaving 6 bases between them. CDR3 nucleotide sequence: TGTGCCAGCAGCTTCAGGATTAGCAATCAGCCCCAGCATTTT. Amino acid sequence: CASSFRISNQPQHF.

The chain recombines TRBV6-1 with TRBJ1-1; TRBD1 agrees at 8 bases. The CDR3 loop spans 15 amino acids. Germline trimming cut 5 bases from V and 3 bases from J; bases unmatched to any gene: 8. Germline CDR1 and CDR2: MNHNS and SASEGT. DNA of the CDR3: TGTGCCAGCAGTCCCCGGGACAGGTATGACACTGAAGCTTTCTTT. Translating it yields CASSPRDRYDTEAFF.

The chain recombines TRBV10-1 with TRBJ2-7; 9 bases map to TRBD1. The germline CDR1 and CDR2 sequences are WNHNN and SYGVQD (reference sequence). This CDR3 has 14 amino acids. Losses at the gene ends were 7 bases for V and 2 bases for J; bases not matched to a gene: 6. The CDR3 bases are TGCGCCAGCATCCGGGACAGGGTCCCCTACGAGCAGTACTTC. The encoded protein is CASIRDRVPYEQYF.

This clone was found a few times. The chain employs TRBV4-2 and TRBJ2-5; TRBD2 matches at 7 bases. This CDR3 comprises 13 residues. J was trimmed by 4 bases and V by 1 base; bases with no gene match: 0. The germline CDR1 and CDR2 sequences are LGHNA and YNFKEQ. In DNA form, the CDR3 reads TGTGCCAGCAGCCAAGGGGGGGGAGAGACCCAGTACTTC. It is translated as CASSQGGGETQYF.

The chain links TRBV27 to TRBJ2-4, with a weak D call TRBD1 (6 bases). V was trimmed by 5 bases and J by 0 bases, leaving 23 bases between them. The germline V gene has CDR1 MNHEY and CDR2 SMNVEV (reference sequence). The CDR3 has 19 residues. In DNA form, the CDR3 reads TGTGCCAGCAGTCCGCGAGGACAGCCGGGACCTCTAGCCAAAAACATTCAGTACTTC. Translated: CASSPRGQPGPLAKNIQYF.

The CDR3 nucleotides read TGTGCCAGCAGCTTAGAAGACAGGTGGGTGAACTACGAGCAGTACTTC. This codes for CASSLEDRWVNYEQYF. The V call is TRBV7-8, the J call TRBJ2-7; D perhaps matches TRBD1 (6 bases). This CDR3 spans 16 amino acids. Germline lookup yields CDR1 SGHVS and CDR2 FQNEAQ. Trimming took off 1 base at V and 3 bases at J, with 16 bases between the two ends.

The V gene is TRBV28, the J gene TRBJ2-1, with TRBD2 identical over 13 bases. The CDR3 covers 20 residues. J lost 3 bases, V lost 5 bases, and 16 bases had no gene match. CDR1 is MDHEN and CDR2 is SYDVKM in the germline V gene. In DNA, the CDR3 is TGTGCCAGCAGTACTCGACCAGGGACTAGCGGGAAAGAGGACTACAATGAGCAGTTCTTC. This encodes CASSTRPGTSGKEDYNEQFF. Filled out from reference TRBV28 and TRBJ2-1, the complete variable domain reads DVKVTQSSRYLVKRTGEKVFLECVQDMDHENMFWYRQDPGLGLRLIYFSYDVKMKEKGDIPEGYSVSREKKERFSLILESASTNQTSMYLCASSTRPGTSGKEDYNEQFFGPGTRLTVL.

The CDR3 DNA sequence: TGTGCTAGTGGGGCCGGAAGCGCCTTCGAAAAACTGTTTTTT. The encoded protein is CASGAGSAFEKLFF. The rearrangement joins TRBV12-5 to TRBJ1-4; the D is unclear. V was trimmed by 6 bases and J by 8 bases, leaving 16 bases between them. Germline CDR1 LGHNT, CDR2 FRNRAP. This CDR3 contains 14 residues.

The rearrangement joins TRBV15 to TRBJ2-5, with 7 bases aligning to TRBD2. This CDR3 is built from 18 residues. Per the germline V gene, CDR1 is LNHNV and CDR2 is YYDKDF (reference sequence). Germline trimming cut 0 bases from V and 1 base from J; bases unmatched to any gene: 11. The CDR3 protein is CATSRDSQKREGQETQYF. CDR3 coding DNA: TGTGCCACCAGCAGAGATTCTCAGAAGCGGGAAGGCCAAGAGACCCAGTACTTC. Complete variable domain (other parts from reference TRBV15 and TRBJ2-5): DAMVIQNPRYQVTQFGKPVTLSCSQTLNHNVMYWYQQKSSQAPKLLFHYYDKDFNNEADTPDNFQSRRPNTSFCFLDIRSPGLGDTAMYLCATSRDSQKREGQETQYFGPGTRLLVL.

This clone was observed a single time. This chain uses TRBV30 with TRBJ2-5; D perhaps matches TRBD2 (5 bases). V shed 4 bases and J shed 5 bases, with 20 bases lying between them. The germline gives CDR1 GTSNPN, CDR2 SVGIG (reference sequence). This CDR3 comprises 15 residues. In DNA, the CDR3 is TGTGCCTGGAACGATGGCCGGGAATACGCGGAGACCCAGTACTTC. Translation gives CAWNDGREYAETQYF.

The V and J genes are TRBV2 and TRBJ1-2; possibly TRBD1 for D (5 bases). Trimming cost V 2 bases and J 6 bases, with 16 bases left between them. The CDR3 spans 15 residues. The germline V gene encodes CDR1 SNHLY and CDR2 FYNNEI. CDR3 loop: CASSETGGVRDGYTF. The CDR3 region has the DNA TGTGCCAGCAGTGAAACGGGGGGGGTGAGGGATGGCTACACCTTC.

The gene calls are TRBV7-9 and TRBJ1-1; D is uncertain. The V end lost 3 bases, the J end lost 2 bases, and 7 bases lay between the germline ends. CDR1 is SEHNR, CDR2 FQNEAQ, per germline (reference sequence). The CDR3 runs 13 residues. In DNA form, the CDR3 reads TGTGCCAGCAGCTTGGCTGGCAACACTGAAGCTTTCTTT. Its translation: CASSLAGNTEAFF.

The chain carries TRBV10-3 and TRBJ2-1; TRBD2 aligns across 12 bases. Germline assignment: CDR1 ENHRY and CDR2 SYGVKD. J was trimmed by 10 bases and V by 10 bases; bases with no gene match: 17. The CDR3 consists of 16 residues. For the CDR3, the DNA is TGTGCCACCCGATCTCAGCCCGGGACTAGCGGGTCCGAGCAGTTCTTC. Translating it yields CATRSQPGTSGSEQFF.